This entry is about one T cell receptor (beta chain). These data come from a study of OX40 agonist ivuxolimab in advanced cancers. Study summary: Recorded diagnoses for dose-escalation patients were hepatocellular carcinoma, melanoma, renal cell or head and neck cancer. Those enrolled were around 87% male, with a mean age of roughly 62 years and ages from about 20 to 90.

Germline V gene sequence: CDR1 MNHNS, CDR2 SASEGT. V lost 6 bases and J lost 1; bases outside the gene matches: 3. The CDR3 extends over 14 amino acids. Sequencing used immunoSEQ multiplex PCR; TCRdb keeps in-frame clones, though not all of them. Of about 93,000 clones detected, roughly 94% appear once; the ten largest clones hold 0.45% to 0.55%. The sample in question was CD4+ or CD8+ T cells sorted from blood, obtained in a trial of the OX40 agonist ivuxolimab. The V and J genes are TRBV6-1 and TRBJ2-7; TRBD2 agrees at 10 bases. The sequence was obtained from an adult with an advanced solid tumor such as melanoma, head and neck, liver or kidney cancer. CDR3 DNA: TGTGCCAGCAGGCTAGCGGGAGTGTCCTACGAGCAGTACTTC. Amino acids: CASRLAGVSYEQYF.